This paragraph reports one T cell receptor (beta chain). Authors' processing steps: Estimation of nucleated cell counts was performed using reference gene primer amplification. Profiling relied on immunoSEQ multiplex PCR, and the TCRdb table lists in-frame clones only, not all of them. V and J calls and clone size are as listed in that table; D and trimming were resolved from the DNA. Here the sample spans some 170,000 clones, about 80% being singletons. This specimen belongs to a study of blood T cell repertoires in COVID-19. On the study more broadly: Donors in the United States, Italy and Spain gave samples during acute or convalescent COVID-19. Sources were T cells, B-cell-depleted T cells, or PBMCs; the material itself was cDNA or gDNA.

V lost 1 base and J lost 5, with 10 bases in between. This CDR3 has 14 amino acids. The germline V gene has CDR1 KGHDR and CDR2 SFDVKD. V gene TRBV24-1 combines with J gene TRBJ2-5; D call uncertain. This TCR was sampled from a woman in her seventies with acute or convalescent COVID-19. The sequencing sample was made of peripheral blood. The CDR3 region has the DNA TGTGCCACCAGTGATTTTTCCGGGTTCGAGACCCAGTACTTC. Its protein product is CATSDFSGFETQYF.